This T cell receptor (beta chain) was recorded in a study of shared clonotypes between healthy human individuals. Study details: CD8 memory received one plate per donor, CD8 naive two, CD4 memory three and CD4 naive three.

Germline CDR1 is DFQATT and CDR2 is SNEGSKA (reference sequence). The CDR3 contains 10 residues. An assay was performed, and its level was deep. Assay used: immunoSEQ multiplex PCR; TCRdb lists only in-frame clones, some missing. Of about 1 million clones in the sample, 75% to 85% were seen once. This receptor was identified in a man in his late teens or twenties in good health. Some clones in this sample may be carry-over from other donors' samples. The sample comprised memory CD4+ T cells from PBMCs. Subset in this sample: CD45RA-negative fraction. The chain combines TRBV20-1 with TRBJ2-1; D ambiguous. The CDR3, as DNA: TGCACCGTAGACGACAATGAGCAGTTCTTC. Its translation: CTVDDNEQFF.